The sequence of this TCR beta chain was determined in a study of cytotoxic CD8 clonotypes in ibrutinib-treated CLL. Study results and caveats: Sampling times (in sustained-remission versus progressing patients) were not the same. With treatment, public clonotypes, which were uncommon, either contracted or remained stable. Before falling back toward baseline at progression, clonality had risen at the time of ibrutinib response.

Comments on this clone: Its matching antigen is unknown.

The method was immunoSEQ multiplex PCR; TCRdb's version includes in-frame clones alone and lacks a portion of them. The repertoire holds around 70,000 clones, with roughly 83% as singletons. The sample in question was PBMCs, obtained after 24 months of ibrutinib treatment. This clonotype was sampled from a human donor with chronic lymphocytic leukemia.

CDR3 region: CASSFGQNYEQYF. Here the CDR3 DNA reads TGTGCCAGCAGCTTTGGGCAGAACTACGAGCAGTACTTC. The V and J genes are TRBV5-8 and TRBJ2-7; no reliable D call. V was cut by 2 bases and J by 3 bases, with 9 bases left in between. Per the germline V gene, CDR1 is SGHTS and CDR2 is YDEGEE. The length of the CDR3 is 13 residues.